A single sample is the source of the 8 T cell receptor beta chains below, sequenced in a study of blood T cell repertoires in COVID-19. The repertoire was sequenced with immunoSEQ multiplex PCR; TCRdb's copy has only in-frame clones and lacks some. The data contain about 220,000 clones, roughly 88% of them singletons. Input material: PBMCs or T cells enriched from blood (not recorded which). Receptor source: a woman between 40 and 55 years old with acute COVID-19.

In this sample, this clone turned up once. The chain links TRBV2 to TRBJ2-3; TRBD2 agrees at 10 bases. Per germline, CDR1 SNHLY and CDR2 FYNNEI. The length of the CDR3 is 17 residues. After removal of 2 bases from V and 1 base from J, the junction contained 6 bases not matched to a gene. The CDR3 region is CASSERPSGGRTDTQYF. The CDR3, as DNA: TGTGCCAGCAGTGAACGTCCTAGCGGGGGCCGCACAGATACGCAGTATTTT. Looking up the rest from reference TRBV2 and TRBJ2-3 gives the full variable domain: EPEVTQTPSHQVTQMGQEVILRCVPISNHLYFYWYRQILGQKVEFLVSFYNNEISEKSEIFDDQFSVERPDGSNFTLKIRSTKLEDSAMYFCASSERPSGGRTDTQYFGPGTRLTVL.

The chain recombines TRBV6-5 with TRBJ1-6; the match to TRBD1 covers 8 bases. V was pared by 5 bases and J by 7 bases, with 7 bases of the junction left unmatched. The CDR3 is 15 residues long. Germline loops: CDR1 MNHEY, CDR2 SVGAGI. CDR3 region: CASSLFTGGNSPLHF. The CDR3 DNA reads TGTGCCAGCAGTCTATTTACAGGGGGAAATTCACCCCTCCACTTT.

The chain combines TRBV25-1 with TRBJ1-4, with 10 nucleotides matching TRBD1. With 5 bases clipped from V and 8 bases from J, the junction kept 5 bases outside the gene matches. This CDR3 region has 14 residues. Germline lookup yields CDR1 MGHDK and CDR2 SYGVNS. CDR3 protein: CASSRTGGLEKLFF. CDR3 nucleotide sequence: TGTGCCAGCAGTAGGACAGGGGGATTGGAAAAACTGTTTTTT. Full variable domain (missing parts from reference TRBV25-1 and TRBJ1-4): EADIYQTPRYLVIGTGKKITLECSQTMGHDKMYWYQQDPGMELHLIHYSYGVNSTEKGDLSSESTVSRIRTEHFPLTLESARPSHTSQYLCASSRTGGLEKLFFGSGTQLSVL.

The V gene is TRBV5-4, the J gene TRBJ2-5; a weak D match, TRBD2 (5 bases). CDR3 length equals 14 residues. Looked up from germline, CDR1 is SGHNT and CDR2 is YYREEE (reference sequence). Trimming removed 1 base at V and 1 base at J, with 8 bases between. The CDR3 region is CASSLTSGQETQYF. As DNA, the CDR3 is TGTGCCAGCAGCTTGACTAGTGGCCAAGAGACCCAGTACTTC.

J is TRBJ2-3 and V is TRBV7-2, with TRBD2 matching 7 bases. After removal of 2 bases from V and 1 base from J, the junction contained 3 bases not matched to a gene. The germline V gene has CDR1 SGHTA and CDR2 FQGNSA. The CDR3 length is 15 residues. CDR3 in DNA: TGTGCCAGCAGCTTACTTCGGGGGGGCACAGATACGCAGTATTTT. Protein: CASSLLRGGTDTQYF.

This chain joins TRBV5-1 and TRBJ1-1; perhaps TRBD1 as D (5 bases). The germline V and J ends were trimmed by 6 bases and 5 bases, with 20 bases remaining between them. Germline V gene data show CDR1 as SGHRS and CDR2 as YFSETQ. CDR3 length: 15 residues. The CDR3: CASTAGGGDGTEAFF. CDR3 nucleotide sequence: TGCGCCAGCACCGCTGGGGGAGGGGATGGGACTGAAGCTTTCTTT.

V is TRBV29-1 and J is TRBJ2-5; D might be TRBD2 (5 bases). This CDR3 has 15 amino acids. Germline CDR1 is SQVTM and CDR2 is ANQGSEA. V shed 4 bases and J shed 5 bases, with 20 bases lying between them. In DNA form, the CDR3 reads TGCAGCGTTGCCCCCAGTCGAGCGGTCGGGGAGACCCAGTACTTC. Its protein product is CSVAPSRAVGETQYF.

The table lists this clone with a count of one. The chain carries TRBV5-1 and TRBJ2-7; D unclear. Germline V lookup: CDR1 SGHRS, CDR2 YFSETQ. V lost 2 bases and J 6 bases, leaving 12 bases between the germline ends. The CDR3 sequence is 13 residues long. The CDR3 reads CASSLVGDGEQYF. DNA of the CDR3: TGCGCCAGCAGCTTAGTGGGCGACGGCGAGCAGTACTTC.